This entry lists 2 T cell receptor beta chains sequenced from one sample in a study of CD8+CD57+ T cells in acquired aplastic anemia. Investigators profiled TCR beta VDJ and CDR3 from genomic DNA template. Using its own MiXCR run on the reads, TCRdb lists one record per CDR3 protein. The data show hundreds of thousands of distinct CDR3 sequences, approximately 57% seen once. Only patients with CD8+CD57+ cell expansion on flow cytometry were chosen for sequencing. Input material: sorted CD4+, CD8+, or CD8+CD57+ T cells (not recorded which) from PBMCs. The origin of the receptors is a human donor with aplastic anemia.

V and J are TRBV9 and TRBJ2-6; D not certain. Trimming cost V 0 bases and J 1 base, with 2 bases left between them. The CDR3 has 14 residues. CDR1 is SGDLS and CDR2 is YYNGEE in the germline V gene. The DNA of the CDR3 is TGTGCCAGCAGCGTAGGTTCTGGGGCCAACGTCCTGACTTTC. Its translation is CASSVGSGANVLTF.

This clonotype came up many times. V is TRBV6-1 and J is TRBJ2-6; D is uncertain. This CDR3 comprises 15 residues. The V end was cut by 0 bases, the J end by 4 bases, with 7 bases between. The germline gives CDR1 MNHNS, CDR2 SASEGT. The CDR3 nucleotides are TGTGCCAGCAGTGAAGCGGGCGGCGGGGCCAACGTCCTGACTTTC. Its translation is CASSEAGGGANVLTF.